Following are 6 T cell receptor beta chains from one sample sequenced in a study of response to subunit inactivated influenza vaccine. TCRdb ran MiXCR on the RT-PCR reads and lists one entry per CDR3 protein. Among more than 450,000 distinct CDR3 sequences, about 10% were seen once, and the ten largest hold approximately 10%. These data were also filed under a second study, of T cells expressing NK-cell markers. That study reports: 5'RACE template switching with UMIs produced the TCR beta cDNA.

Sample: PBMCs from blood, taken on the day of vaccination. Receptors were obtained from a man aged 50 or older who received an inactivated influenza vaccine.

This clonotype was seen many times. This sequence joins TRBV29-1 and TRBJ1-3; a weak D match, TRBD1 (5 bases). The V end lost 7 bases, the J end lost 2 bases, and 15 bases lay between the germline ends. In germline, CDR1 is SQVTM, CDR2 ANQGSEA. CDR3 length equals 14 residues. The CDR3 here is CSGSSGAPGNTIYF. CDR3 DNA sequence: TGCAGCGGATCCTCCGGGGCGCCTGGAAACACCATATATTTT.

This chain links TRBV7-2 with TRBJ2-5; perhaps TRBD2 as D (6 bases). Germline-derived CDR1 and CDR2 are SGHTA and FQGNSA. V lost 3 bases and J lost 6, with 14 bases in between. CDR3 size: 14 residues. The CDR3 region has the DNA TGTGCCAGCAGCTTTTCGTTCGGGGGACAGACCCAGTACTTC. Amino acids: CASSFSFGGQTQYF.

The chain combines TRBV3-1 with TRBJ2-7, with 10 bases matching TRBD2. CDR1 is LGHDT, CDR2 YNNKEL, per germline (reference sequence). After removal of 1 base from V and 4 bases from J, the junction contained 7 bases not matched to a gene. The CDR3 is 16 residues long. CDR3 amino acids: CASSQVPAGGRYEQYF. The CDR3 nucleotides are TGTGCCAGCAGCCAAGTGCCAGCGGGGGGGCGGTACGAGCAGTACTTC.

V is TRBV12-3 or TRBV12-4 and J is TRBJ1-4; TRBD1 is a possible D gene (5 bases). V lost 3 bases, J lost 10 bases, and 9 bases lay in between. The CDR3 is 12 amino acids. CDR3: CASSFGTRKLFF. The CDR3 DNA sequence: TGTGCCAGCAGTTTTGGGACCCGAAAACTGTTTTTT.

This clonotype appeared a few times. The chain carries TRBV9 and TRBJ2-1; weak D call: TRBD1 (6 bases). Between the trimmed V and J ends, which lost 4 bases and 0 bases, there was a span of 14 bases. This CDR3 spans 16 amino acids. Germline values: CDR1 SGDLS, CDR2 YYNGEE. This CDR3 reads CASSLSGQHSYNEQFF. The CDR3, as DNA: TGTGCCAGCAGCCTCTCCGGACAGCACTCCTACAATGAGCAGTTCTTC.

The rearrangement joins TRBV18 to TRBJ1-2, with 8 bases aligning to TRBD1. Unmatched junction bases numbered 5, after V lost 3 bases and J lost 5 bases. CDR3 length equals 14 residues. Germline assignment: CDR1 KGHSH and CDR2 LQKENI. Here the CDR3 DNA reads TGTGCCAGCTCACCTTGGACAGGGAAATATGGCTACACCTTC. This sequence encodes CASSPWTGKYGYTF.